Sequencing of this TCR beta chain was carried out in a study of T cell responses to AZD1222 COVID-19 vaccine. Clones were read by immunoSEQ multiplex PCR, and TCRdb kept only the in-frame ones, dropping some. Of some 200,000 clones in the sample, approximately 90% were seen once. Germline V lookup: CDR1 MNHEY, CDR2 SMNVEV (reference sequence). The V gene lost 5 bases and the J gene lost 5 bases, with 10 bases spanning the gap. This CDR3 is 12 amino acids long. The starting material was peripheral blood, obtained 28 days after the second AZD1222 dose. The receptor's source is an adult who received the AZD1222 COVID-19 vaccine. This chain uses TRBV27 with TRBJ2-7; no clear D. The CDR3 spells CASSPRSNEQYF. The DNA for the CDR3 is TGTGCCAGCAGTCCCAGGAGCAACGAGCAGTACTTC.